The rows below give T cell receptor beta chains drawn from one sample of a study of shared clonotypes between healthy human individuals. Sequencing was performed with immunoSEQ multiplex PCR; in TCRdb, only in-frame clones are kept and a portion is missing. The sample yields a few million clones, about 92% seen once. Sequenced material: naive CD4+ T cells from PBMCs. These receptors came from a man younger than 35 in good health. Some clones in this sample may be carry-over from other donors' samples. Both conserved end residues are trimmed from each CDR3.

v_call	cdr3_length	j_call	cdr3_aa
TRBV6-5	13	TRBJ1-1	ASSYWTGGNTEAF
TRBV28	13	TRBJ2-3	ASSFTPFSTDTQY
TRBV7-2	13	TRBJ1-5	ASSLGWSGSQPQH
TRBV9	14	TRBJ2-1	ASSNGWGSSYNEQF
TRBV7-8	12	TRBJ2-5	ASSLRLAAQTQY
TRBV6-1	12	TRBJ1-2	ASSEGWQLYGYT
TRBV5-5	15	TRBJ1-4	ASSTGPGQGANEKLF
TRBV11-2	14	TRBJ2-5	ASSLDGGGRQETQY
TRBV7-9	15	TRBJ2-6	ASSPGQGAAGANVLT
TRBV18	13	TRBJ2-1	ASSAAGYSYNEQF
TRBV6-5	13	TRBJ2-2	ASSYSFPNTGELF
TRBV5-8	14	TRBJ1-4	ASSPANRVVGEKLF